A selection of T cell receptor beta chains follows, all from one sample in a study of radiation and T cells in renal cell carcinoma. The method was immunoSEQ multiplex PCR; TCRdb's version includes in-frame clones alone and lacks a portion of them. Counted here are some 9,800 clones, over 60% occurring once; the ten biggest clones make up more than 14%. This specimen consisted of tumor tissue, obtained from a patient whose treatment was nephrectomy without radiotherapy. Receptor source: a man aged 55-75 years with renal cell carcinoma. Both conserved end residues are part of each CDR3. Fields, in order: clone size, D gene, V gene, J gene, CDR3 DNA, CDR3 protein. The D gene is left open where the match is weak. Size is omitted from some rows. Given values are once, few, many or a class for expanded clones.

few,-,TRBV6-5,TRBJ1-2,TGTGCCAGCACACGGGGCGGGAACTATGGCTACACCTTC,CASTRGGNYGYTF
-,TRBD1,TRBV4-3,TRBJ1-5,TGCGCCAGCAGCCAACACAGGGGTAATCAGCCCCAGCATTTT,CASSQHRGNQPQHF
few,-,TRBV5-6,TRBJ2-7,TGTGCCAGCAGCCAAGATCGCTACGAGCAGTACTTC,CASSQDRYEQYF
-,TRBD2,TRBV7-8,TRBJ2-5,TGTGCCAGCAGCACCAGCGGGGGGGTCCAAGAGACCCAGTACTTC,CASSTSGGVQETQYF
once,-,TRBV6-5,TRBJ1-6,TGTGCCAGCACCCTTGGAGGGCAGCGGCATTCACCCCTCCACTTT,CASTLGGQRHSPLHF
-,-,TRBV6-5,TRBJ2-2,TGTGCCAGCAGCTGGCCAACCGGGGAGCTGTTTTTT,CASSWPTGELFF
-,-,TRBV29-1,TRBJ2-7,TGCAGCGTTGAAGATGGGGGGGCATACGAGCAGTACTTC,CSVEDGGAYEQYF
-,TRBD2,TRBV9,TRBJ2-1,TGTGCCAGCAGCGTAGATGGCGGGAGCCACAATGAGCAGTTCTTC,CASSVDGGSHNEQFF
-,TRBD1,TRBV10-3,TRBJ1-5,TGTGCCATATCGGACAGGGCAAATCAGCCCCAGCATTTT,CAISDRANQPQHF
-,TRBD2,TRBV5-1,TRBJ2-2,TGCGCCAGCAGCTCTAGCGGGAGCTACACCGGGGAGCTGTTTTTT,CASSSSGSYTGELFF
-,-,TRBV7-9,TRBJ2-7,TGTGCCAGCAGCGCGGTGCCCGCCTACGAGCAGTACTTC,CASSAVPAYEQYF
-,-,TRBV10-3,TRBJ1-2,TGTGCCGCCAGCCCGGACAACTATGGCTACACCTTC,CAASPDNYGYTF
few,TRBD2,TRBV5-6,TRBJ2-1,TGTGCCAGCAGGCAGACTAGCGGGGGGGCCTACAATGAGCAGTTCTTC,CASRQTSGGAYNEQFF
-,-,TRBV5-5,TRBJ1-6,TGTGCCAGCAGCACCGGGACGGATAATTCACCCCTCCACTTT,CASSTGTDNSPLHF
-,TRBD2,TRBV10-2,TRBJ2-5,TGCGCCAGCAGTCGTGGGGGGGTCCAAGAGACCCAGTACTTC,CASSRGGVQETQYF
-,-,TRBV5-4,TRBJ2-3,TGTGCCAGCAGGGAAGGAGAAGGAGATACGCAGTATTTT,CASREGEGDTQYF
-,-,TRBV5-1,TRBJ1-1,TGCGCCAGCAGCTTGAGGGAACGGGAGGGGCGGAACACTGAAGCTTTCTTT,CASSLREREGRNTEAFF
few,-,TRBV7-9,TRBJ1-1,TGTGCCAGCAGCTTAGGGGGGCCCACTCGAGAAGCTTTCTTT,CASSLGGPTREAFF
-,TRBD2,TRBV6-1,TRBJ2-3,TGTGCCAGCAGTGGACTAGCGGGGGGCGGGTCGGATACGCAGTATTTT,CASSGLAGGGSDTQYF
-,-,TRBV7-7,TRBJ2-2,TGTGCTAGCAGTCAAAAAGTAGCAGGCGGGACGAACACCGGGGAGCTGTTTTTT,CASSQKVAGGTNTGELFF
medium-sized,TRBD2,TRBV18,TRBJ2-5,TGTGCCAGCTCAGCCCGGGAGCGGGAGGAGGAGACCCAGTACTTC,CASSAREREEETQYF
few,-,TRBV20-1,TRBJ1-2,TGCAGTGCTACCGGTTATGGCTACACCTTC,CSATGYGYTF
-,TRBD1,TRBV6-6,TRBJ1-6,TGTGCCAGCAACGACCGACAGGGATATAATTCACCCCTCCACTTT,CASNDRQGYNSPLHF
-,-,TRBV19,TRBJ1-4,TGTGCCAGTAGTATGGGGGGAACTCGCACTAATGAAAAACTGTTTTTT,CASSMGGTRTNEKLFF
few,TRBD2,TRBV10-2,TRBJ2-7,TGCGCCAGCAGAGGGACTAGAGGGACCTACGAGCAGTACTTC,CASRGTRGTYEQYF
-,-,TRBV30,TRBJ2-3,TGTGCCTGGACCAGGACCGGCTCAACCACAACAGATACGCAGTATTTT,CAWTRTGSTTTDTQYF
-,-,TRBV19,TRBJ2-5,TGTGCCAGTAGCCGGCCGGGACCTCAAGAGACCCAGTACTTC,CASSRPGPQETQYF
-,-,TRBV30,TRBJ2-3,TGTGCCTGGAGTGGAACGGGCTCCTCAGGAGCAGATACGCAGTATTTT,CAWSGTGSSGADTQYF
-,-,TRBV6-5,TRBJ2-1,TGTGCCAGCAGTTACGTTGGCGAGCAGTTCTTC,CASSYVGEQFF
large,TRBD1,TRBV5-1,TRBJ1-1,TGCGCCAGCAGCTCGGGACAGGGATCGATGGACACTGAAGCTTTCTTT,CASSSGQGSMDTEAFF
-,TRBD2,TRBV27,TRBJ2-7,TGTGCCAGCAGGGGGACTAGCGGGTCCTCCTACGAGCAGTACTTC,CASRGTSGSSYEQYF
-,-,TRBV2,TRBJ2-5,TGTGCCAGCAGTGAACTCCAGCAGACTTACCAAGAGACCCAGTACTTC,CASSELQQTYQETQYF
-,TRBD1,TRBV5-1,TRBJ2-3,TGCGCCAGCAGCACGGACAGGGGTGGAGATACGCAGTATTTT,CASSTDRGGDTQYF
-,-,TRBV15,TRBJ2-7,TGTGCCACCAGCACTCTGCGAGAATCCGAGCAGTACTTC,CATSTLRESEQYF
few,-,TRBV20-1,TRBJ1-2,TGCAGTGCTGGGACCCAGTATGGCTACACCTTC,CSAGTQYGYTF
-,TRBD1,TRBV6-1,TRBJ1-1,TGTGCCAGCAGTGGACTACGGGCAGGGGGTCTGATGAACACTGAAGCTTTCTTT,CASSGLRAGGLMNTEAFF
-,TRBD1,TRBV11-2,TRBJ2-1,TGTGCCAGCAGCCACTGGACAGGGAACAATGAGCAGTTCTTC,CASSHWTGNNEQFF
-,TRBD1,TRBV7-8,TRBJ2-5,TGTGCCAGCAGCGCTAACAGGGGGCGGGAGACCCAGTACTTC,CASSANRGRETQYF
-,-,TRBV20-1,TRBJ1-2,TGCAGTGTCGACAGTTATGGCTACACCTTC,CSVDSYGYTF
-,-,TRBV7-2,TRBJ2-4,TGTGCCAGCAGCTTCGGAGGCTCCAACCGAAACATTCAGTACTTC,CASSFGGSNRNIQYF